This TCR beta chain was identified during a study of T-cell memory formation after mild COVID-19. Study-wide background: TCR clusters largely stayed donor specific. General study points: Researchers report contracting CD4+ clones mostly in CM and EM, with CD8+ clones in EMRA. A balance of CD4 and CD8 characterized clones contracting day 15 to 85, whereas later expanders leaned CD4+.

This CDR3 has 16 amino acids. The germline V and J ends were trimmed by 4 bases and 2 bases, with 18 bases remaining between them. The germline gives CDR1 SGHRS, CDR2 YFSETQ. A few counts support this clonotype. Antigen: not known. Via MiXCR, TCRdb re-called the 5' RACE reads, giving one row per CDR3 protein. The profile shows roughly 240,000 distinct CDR3 sequences, roughly 14% of them singletons. Sequenced: PBMCs or a T cell subset sorted from them (not recorded which). The genes are TRBV5-1 and TRBJ1-1; D is undetermined. The sequence came from an adult woman who had mild COVID-19 (a few samples of this study predate the infection). Cell type and time point are not known. The CDR3 region has the DNA TGCGCCAGCAGCCGAGGGTCTGAACGCCCTAACACTGAAGCTTTCTTT. It codes for CASSRGSERPNTEAFF.